This T cell receptor beta chain was identified during a study of blood T cell repertoires in COVID-19. Study-wide background: Samples taken during acute and convalescent COVID-19 were collected in the United States, Italy and Spain. T cells, B-cell-depleted T cells, or PBMCs provided the cDNA or gDNA that served as material.

As originally analysed: Estimates of nucleated cell counts were drawn from the amplification of reference gene primers. Method: immunoSEQ multiplex PCR; TCRdb's copy keeps in-frame clones and lacks some. V, J and clone size reflect that table, while D and trimming were determined from the DNA. This sample carries about 94,000 clones, roughly 80% of them seen once, and the ten largest clones take roughly 6.2%. The germline CDR1 and CDR2 sequences are MGHRA and YSYEKL. V trimming: 4 bases; J trimming: 9 bases; junction bases outside the gene matches: 13. CDR3 size: 15 residues. The chain has TRBV4-1 and TRBJ2-5; 8 bases align to TRBD2. The TCR was taken from a man aged 55 to 70 with acute or convalescent COVID-19. Material: peripheral blood. DNA for the CDR3: TGCGCCAGCAGCCCAGGTCGGGGGGGCGGTGTATCCCAGTACTTC. It yields the protein CASSPGRGGGVSQYF.